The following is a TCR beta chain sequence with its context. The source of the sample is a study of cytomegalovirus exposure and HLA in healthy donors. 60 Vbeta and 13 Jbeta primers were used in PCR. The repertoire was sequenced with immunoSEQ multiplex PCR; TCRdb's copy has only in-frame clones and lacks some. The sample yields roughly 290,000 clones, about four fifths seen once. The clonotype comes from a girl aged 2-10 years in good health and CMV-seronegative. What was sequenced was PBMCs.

The CDR3 loop is CASSLSYMGRGQGSPLHF. In nucleotides, the CDR3 is TGTGCCAGCAGCTTGTCATATATGGGCAGGGGGCAGGGCTCACCCCTCCACTTT. J is TRBJ1-6 and V is TRBV5-4, with 8 bases lining up with TRBD1. Germline trimming cut 1 base from V and 10 bases from J; bases unmatched to any gene: 16. Per the germline V gene, CDR1 is SGHNT and CDR2 is YYREEE (reference sequence). The CDR3 covers 18 residues.